The 15 T cell receptor beta chains below all came from one sample that was sequenced in a study of early T cells in non-severe SARS-CoV-2 infection. TCRdb recomputed calls from the 5' RACE reads with MiXCR, one row per CDR3 protein. The table lists 15,000 to 20,000 distinct CDR3 sequences, over 5.5% of them singletons. This specimen was whole blood, taken at baseline. These TCRs come from an adult who was a healthcare worker with PCR-confirmed SARS-CoV-2 infection or an uninfected control (not recorded which).

The CDR3 sequence is CASSYHPQAETQYF. The DNA for the CDR3 is TGTGCCAGCAGTTACCATCCTCAGGCAGAGACCCAGTACTTC. The rearrangement joins TRBV6-5 to TRBJ2-5; D gene ambiguous. The CDR3 has 14 residues. Germline V gene lookup returns CDR1 MNHEY and CDR2 SVGAGI. V was shortened by 2 bases and J by 4 bases, with 11 bases between the two germline ends.

This clonotype qualifies as medium-sized. The chain is built from TRBV20-1 and TRBJ2-7; 9 positions match TRBD1. The trim removed 0 bases at V and 2 bases at J, leaving 8 bases unmatched. The CDR3 contains 16 residues. Germline lookup yields CDR1 DFQATT and CDR2 SNEGSKA (reference sequence). The chain's CDR3 is CSARDPRTGDTYEQYF. The CDR3 region has the DNA TGCAGTGCTAGAGATCCGAGGACAGGGGACACCTACGAGCAGTACTTC.

The sample holds many counts of this clonotype. The gene calls are TRBV5-4 and TRBJ2-7; D is uncertain. The V end was cut by 0 bases, the J end by 0 bases, with 7 bases between. The CDR3 spans 14 residues. Per germline, CDR1 SGHNT and CDR2 YYREEE (reference sequence). The CDR3 coding sequence is TGTGCCAGCAGCTTGGACAAGAACTCCTACGAGCAGTACTTC. The encoded protein is CASSLDKNSYEQYF.

This clonotype was recorded at least ten times. J is TRBJ2-5 and V is TRBV6-1; D is perhaps TRBD1 or TRBD2 (6 bases each). The CDR3 contains 15 residues. Trimming left V 4 bases short and J 5 bases short, with 17 bases between. CDR1 and CDR2 (germline): MNHNS, SASEGT. The CDR3 sequence is CASSGGDQGRETQYF. The CDR3 nucleotides read TGTGCCAGCAGTGGCGGGGACCAGGGGAGGGAGACCCAGTACTTC.

In its sample, this clonotype was seen many times. V and J are TRBV29-1 and TRBJ1-1; D not resolved. Trimming left V 2 bases short and J 11 bases short, with 9 bases between. Germline assignment: CDR1 SQVTM and CDR2 ANQGSEA. The CDR3 has 10 amino acids. CDR3 loop: CSVEMGGAFF. In DNA, the CDR3 is TGCAGCGTTGAAATGGGTGGGGCTTTCTTT.

This clonotype was seen at least ten times. V gene TRBV7-9 combines with J gene TRBJ1-1; TRBD1 is a possible D gene (6 bases). The CDR3 runs to 19 residues. The V and J ends lost 5 bases and 1 base respectively, with 26 bases between them. Per germline, CDR1 SEHNR and CDR2 FQNEAQ (reference sequence). The CDR3 nucleotides read TGTGCCAGCAGCACGACCCGGGACATAGAATTGGGACCGAACACTGAAGCTTTCTTT. Translating it yields CASSTTRDIELGPNTEAFF.

This clonotype was observed at least ten times. The rearrangement links TRBV11-2 to TRBJ2-1, with TRBD2 identical over 7 bases. CDR1 is SGHAT and CDR2 is FQNNGV in the germline V gene. The CDR3 is 15 amino acids. The trim removed 5 bases at V and 7 bases at J, leaving 11 bases unmatched. CDR3 DNA sequence: TGTGCCAGCAGCCGGTGGGGGGGTAGAAGGAATGAGCAGTTCTTC. Translating gives CASSRWGGRRNEQFF.

This clonotype was picked up many times. V gene TRBV5-1 combines with J gene TRBJ1-2; D unresolved. Trimming left V 2 bases short and J 5 bases short, with 10 bases between. Germline assignment: CDR1 SGHRS and CDR2 YFSETQ. The CDR3 consists of 13 residues. The CDR3 DNA reads as TGCGCCAGCAGCTTCGGTACGGGGTATGGCTACACCTTC. This gives the protein CASSFGTGYGYTF.

This clonotype was observed at least ten times. V is TRBV19 and J is TRBJ1-1; no definite D call. Per the germline V gene, CDR1 is LNHDA and CDR2 is SQIVND (reference sequence). This CDR3 has 16 amino acids. The V end was cut by 9 bases, the J end by 4 bases, with 24 bases between. CDR3 in DNA: TGTGCCAGCAAACATATCCAGACCGCTGGGCCCACTGAAGCTTTCTTT. Its translation is CASKHIQTAGPTEAFF. Full variable domain (remainder filled in from reference TRBV19 and TRBJ1-1): DGGITQSPKYLFRKEGQNVTLSCEQNLNHDAMYWYRQDPGQGLRLIYYSQIVNDFQKGDIAEGYSVSREKKESFPLTVTSAQKNPTAFYLCASKHIQTAGPTEAFFGQGTRLTVV.

This clonotype showed up just a few times. This chain links TRBV7-2 with TRBJ2-5; TRBD2 matches at 9 bases. The germline V gene encodes CDR1 SGHTA and CDR2 FQGNSA. The V segment lost 5 bases and the J segment 7 bases; nucleotides outside the gene matches: 11. The CDR3 totals 15 residues. The CDR3 sequence is CASSQKRGAPGTQYF. The CDR3 bases are TGTGCCAGCAGCCAAAAGCGGGGGGCCCCGGGGACCCAGTACTTC.

This clonotype has at least ten counts. V usage is TRBV12-3 or TRBV12-4 and J usage is TRBJ2-2, with D perhaps matching TRBD2 (6 bases). The CDR3 covers 14 residues. Trimming shortened V by 3 bases and J by 3 bases, and 8 bases separated the two germline ends. The CDR3 bases are TGTGCCAGCAGTTTCTGGGGGGACACCGGGGAGCTGTTTTTT. Translating it yields CASSFWGDTGELFF.

There are many counts of this clonotype. This rearrangement joins TRBV19 to TRBJ2-7; D is unresolved. With 7 bases removed from V and 3 bases from J, the gap between germline ends came to 19 bases. This CDR3 has 15 amino acids. Germline CDR1 LNHDA, CDR2 SQIVND (reference sequence). CDR3 amino acids: CASKRTTLSHYEQYF. Here the CDR3 DNA reads TGTGCCAGTAAAAGGACGACCCTGTCCCACTACGAGCAGTACTTC.

Regarding this clonotype: A much larger clonotype is one base distant, so this may be a read error. This chain connects TRBV5-4 to TRBJ1-4; D possibly corresponds to TRBD1 (5 bases). The CDR3 totals 15 residues. Germline CDR1 is SGHNT and CDR2 is YYREEE (reference sequence). In DNA form, the CDR3 reads TGTACCAGCAGCTCTCAGGGACCAACTAATGAAAAACTGTTTTTT. Residues: CTSSSQGPTNEKLFF. Supplemented by reference TRBV5-4 and TRBJ1-4, the full variable domain reads ETGVTQSPTHLIKTRGQQVTLRCSSQSGHNTVSWYQQALGQGPQFIFQYYREEENGRGNFPPRFSGLQFPNYSSELNVNALELDDSALYLCTSSSQGPTNEKLFFGSGTQLSVL.

This clonotype rates as large. This chain connects TRBV13 to TRBJ2-7, with 8 bases matching TRBD2. CDR3 length: 15 residues. With 2 bases clipped from V and 6 bases from J, the junction kept 9 bases outside the gene matches. Germline values: CDR1 PRHDT, CDR2 FYEKMQ (reference sequence). DNA of the CDR3: TGTGCCAGCAGCTTAAGGGGACTAGGGGTTCTCGAGCAGTACTTC. This encodes CASSLRGLGVLEQYF. Full variable domain (remainder filled in from reference TRBV13 and TRBJ2-7): AAGVIQSPRHLIKEKRETATLKCYPIPRHDTVYWYQQGPGQDPQFLISFYEKMQSDKGSIPDRFSAQQFSDYHSELNMSSLELGDSALYFCASSLRGLGVLEQYFGPGTRLTVT.

Of note for this clonotype: One end of the junction varies from germline; a read error may be responsible. The CDR3 sequence: CASSAPGPYDF. For the CDR3, the DNA is TGTGCCAGCAGCGCTCCGGGACCTTACGACTTC. The genes are TRBV5-5 and TRBJ2-7; D may correspond to TRBD1 or TRBD2 (5 bases each). Looked up from germline, CDR1 is SGHKS and CDR2 is YYEKEE (reference sequence). CDR3 length: 11 amino acids. The complete variable domain, with remaining parts taken from reference TRBV5-5 and TRBJ2-7, reads DAGVTQSPTHLIKTRGQQVTLRCSPISGHKSVSWYQQVLGQGPQFIFQYYEKEERGRGNFPDRFSARQFPNYSSELNVNALLLGDSALYLCASSAPGPYDFGPGTRLTVT.